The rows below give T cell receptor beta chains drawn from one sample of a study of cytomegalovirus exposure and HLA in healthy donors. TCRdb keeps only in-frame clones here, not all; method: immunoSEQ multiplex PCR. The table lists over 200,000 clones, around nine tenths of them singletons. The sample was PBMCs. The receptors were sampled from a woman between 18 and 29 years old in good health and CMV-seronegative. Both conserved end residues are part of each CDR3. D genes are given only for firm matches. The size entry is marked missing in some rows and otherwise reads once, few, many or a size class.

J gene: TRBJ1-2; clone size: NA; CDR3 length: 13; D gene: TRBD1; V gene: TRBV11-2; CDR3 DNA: TGTGCCAGCAGCTTACAGGGGGGCTACGGCTACACCTTC; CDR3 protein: CASSLQGGYGYTF
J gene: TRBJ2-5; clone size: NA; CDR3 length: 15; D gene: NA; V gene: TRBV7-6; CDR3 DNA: TGTGCCAGCAGCTTTCTCAACTTCCTCCAAGAGACCCAGTACTTC; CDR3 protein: CASSFLNFLQETQYF
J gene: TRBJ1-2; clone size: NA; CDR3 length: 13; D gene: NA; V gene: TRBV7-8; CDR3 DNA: TGTGCCAGCAGCTTAGAACAGGTCTATGGCTACACCTTC; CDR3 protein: CASSLEQVYGYTF
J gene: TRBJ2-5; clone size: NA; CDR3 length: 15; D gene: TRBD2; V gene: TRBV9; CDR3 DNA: TGTGCCAGCAGCGCGGGACTAGCGGGTACAGAGACCCAGTACTTC; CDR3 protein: CASSAGLAGTETQYF
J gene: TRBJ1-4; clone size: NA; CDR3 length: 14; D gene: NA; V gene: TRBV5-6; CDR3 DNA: TGTGCCAGCAGCTTGGGGGCTTCGGATGAAAAACTGTTTTTT; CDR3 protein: CASSLGASDEKLFF
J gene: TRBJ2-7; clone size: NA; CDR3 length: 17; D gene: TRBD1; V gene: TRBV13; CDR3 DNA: TGTGCCAGCAGCTCAACGTCCGGGACAGGGCCTTCCTACGAGCAGTACTTC; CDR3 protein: CASSSTSGTGPSYEQYF
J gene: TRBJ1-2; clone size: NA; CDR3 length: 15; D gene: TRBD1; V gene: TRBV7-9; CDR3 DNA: TGTGCCAGCAGCTCAAGACAGGGTCCGGACTATGGCTACACCTTC; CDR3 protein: CASSSRQGPDYGYTF
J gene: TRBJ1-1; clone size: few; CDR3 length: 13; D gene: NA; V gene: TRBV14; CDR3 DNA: TGTGCCAGCAGTCGGGCGGGGAACACTGAAGCTTTCTTT; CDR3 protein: CASSRAGNTEAFF
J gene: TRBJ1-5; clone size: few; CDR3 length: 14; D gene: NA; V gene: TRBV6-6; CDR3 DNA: TGTGCCAGCAGTTACCCTTCAGGCAATCAGCCCCAGCATTTT; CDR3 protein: CASSYPSGNQPQHF
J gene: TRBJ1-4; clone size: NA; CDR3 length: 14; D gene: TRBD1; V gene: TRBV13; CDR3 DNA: TGTGCCAGCAGCTCCGGGACAGCTAATGAAAAACTGTTTTTT; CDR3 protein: CASSSGTANEKLFF
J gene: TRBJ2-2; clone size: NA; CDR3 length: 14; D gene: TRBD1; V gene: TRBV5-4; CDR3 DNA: TGTGCCAGCAGGCCCAGGGGGAGCACCGGGGAGCTGTTTTTT; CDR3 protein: CASRPRGSTGELFF
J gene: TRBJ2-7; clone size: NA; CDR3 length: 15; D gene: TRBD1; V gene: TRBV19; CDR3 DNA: TGTGCCAGTAGTATTCAGGACAGGGGTACCTACGAGCAGTACTTC; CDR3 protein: CASSIQDRGTYEQYF
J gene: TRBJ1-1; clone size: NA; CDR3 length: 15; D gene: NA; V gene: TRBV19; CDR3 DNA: TGTGCCAGTAGTATAATAGGGGGGAGGGACACTGAAGCTTTCTTT; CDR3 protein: CASSIIGGRDTEAFF
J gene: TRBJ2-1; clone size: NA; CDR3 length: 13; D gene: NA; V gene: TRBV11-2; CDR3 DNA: TGTGCCAGCAGCTTGAGTACGGGAAGGGAGCAGTTCTTC; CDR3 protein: CASSLSTGREQFF
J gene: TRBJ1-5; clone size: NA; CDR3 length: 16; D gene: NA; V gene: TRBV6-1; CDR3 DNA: TGTGCCAGCAGTGATTCTTCCAGGGGTTCCAATCAGCCCCAGCATTTT; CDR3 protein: CASSDSSRGSNQPQHF
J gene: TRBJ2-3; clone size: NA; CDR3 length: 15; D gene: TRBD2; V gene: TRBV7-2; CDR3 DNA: TGTGCCAGCAGCTTAGGAAGGGGACTAGCGGGGGGGGAGTATTTT; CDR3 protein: CASSLGRGLAGGEYF
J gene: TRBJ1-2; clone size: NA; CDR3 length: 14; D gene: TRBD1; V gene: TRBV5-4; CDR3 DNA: TGTGCCAGCAGCAAACAGGGGGCGGGGTATGGCTACACCTTC; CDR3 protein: CASSKQGAGYGYTF
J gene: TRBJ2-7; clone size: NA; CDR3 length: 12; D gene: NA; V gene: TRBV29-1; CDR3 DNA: TGCAGCATCAGGGATGCCACTTACGAGCAGTACTTC; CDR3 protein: CSIRDATYEQYF
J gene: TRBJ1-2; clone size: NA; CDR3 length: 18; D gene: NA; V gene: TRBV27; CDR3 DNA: TGTGCCAGCAGACGCCCTTTTCGGGAGGGAAGTGATATCTATGGCTACACCTTC; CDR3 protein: CASRRPFREGSDIYGYTF
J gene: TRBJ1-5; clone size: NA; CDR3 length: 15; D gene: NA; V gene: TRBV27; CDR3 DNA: TGTGCCAGCATCCGGGGGGTTGGTGGCAATCAGCCCCAGCATTTT; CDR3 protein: CASIRGVGGNQPQHF
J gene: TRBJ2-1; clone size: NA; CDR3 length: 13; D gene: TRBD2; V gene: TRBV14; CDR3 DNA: TGTGCCAGCAACCAAGGGGAGGGAAAGGGGCAGTTCTTC; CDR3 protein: CASNQGEGKGQFF
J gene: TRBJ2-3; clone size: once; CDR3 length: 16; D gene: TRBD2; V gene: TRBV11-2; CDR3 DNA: TGTGCCAGCAGCTCCACCAAGGGGGAAGCGGGGGGCCTCATGTATTTT; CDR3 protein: CASSSTKGEAGGLMYF
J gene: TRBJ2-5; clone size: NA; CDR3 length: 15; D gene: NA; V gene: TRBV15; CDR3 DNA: TGTGCCACCAGCAGAGATGACACAGGGCGGGAGACCCAGTACTTC; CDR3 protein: CATSRDDTGRETQYF
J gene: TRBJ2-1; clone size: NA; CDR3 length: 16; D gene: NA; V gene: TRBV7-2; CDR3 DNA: TGTGCCAGCAGCTCCTTATCTAGCAAGGGGGGGGAGGAGCAGTTCTTC; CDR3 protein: CASSSLSSKGGEEQFF
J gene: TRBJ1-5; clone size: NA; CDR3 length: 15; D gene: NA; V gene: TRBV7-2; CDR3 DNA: TGTGCCAGCAGCTTAGGCGGGGAGCGCAATCAGCCCCAGCATTTT; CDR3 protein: CASSLGGERNQPQHF
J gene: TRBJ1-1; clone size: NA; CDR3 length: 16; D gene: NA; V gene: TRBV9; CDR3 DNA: TGTGCCAGCAGCCCCTGGCCAGGGTTGACGAACACTGAAGCTTTCTTT; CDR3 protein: CASSPWPGLTNTEAFF
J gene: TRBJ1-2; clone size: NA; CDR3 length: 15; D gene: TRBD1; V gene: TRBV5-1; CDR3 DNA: TGCGCCAGCAGCGAGACAGGGCTCCGTTCCTATGGCTACACCTTC; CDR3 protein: CASSETGLRSYGYTF
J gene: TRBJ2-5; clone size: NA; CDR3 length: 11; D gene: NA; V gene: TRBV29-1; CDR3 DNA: TGCAGCGTTGGCAGGGAAGAGACCCAGTACTTC; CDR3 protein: CSVGREETQYF
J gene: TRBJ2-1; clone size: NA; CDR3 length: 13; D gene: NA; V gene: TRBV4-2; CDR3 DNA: TGTGCCAGCAGCCAAGATTCACTAGTTTGGCAGTTCTTC; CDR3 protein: CASSQDSLVWQFF
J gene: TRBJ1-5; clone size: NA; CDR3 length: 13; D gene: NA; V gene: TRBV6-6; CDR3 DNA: TGCGCCAGCAGATTACAGGGAGATCAGCCCCAGCATTTT; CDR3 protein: CASRLQGDQPQHF
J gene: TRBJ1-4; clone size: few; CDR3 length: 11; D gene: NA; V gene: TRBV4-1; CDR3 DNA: TGCGCCAGCAGCCTCTATGAAAAACTGTTTTTT; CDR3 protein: CASSLYEKLFF
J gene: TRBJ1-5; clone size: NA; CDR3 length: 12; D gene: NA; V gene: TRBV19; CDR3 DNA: TGTGCCAGTGGCCCGAGGCATCAGCCCCAGCATTTT; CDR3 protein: CASGPRHQPQHF
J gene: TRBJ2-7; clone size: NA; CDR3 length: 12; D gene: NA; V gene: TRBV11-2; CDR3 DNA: TGTGCCAGCAGCTTAGCCGGCTACGAGCAGTACTTC; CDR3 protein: CASSLAGYEQYF
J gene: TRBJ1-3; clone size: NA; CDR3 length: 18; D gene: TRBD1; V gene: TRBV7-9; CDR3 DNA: TGTTCCAGCAGCTTAATTGGGACAGGGAGAGGATCTGGAAACACCATATATTTT; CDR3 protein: CSSSLIGTGRGSGNTIYF
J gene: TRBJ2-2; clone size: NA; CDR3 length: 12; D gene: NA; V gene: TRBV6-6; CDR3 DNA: TGTGCCAGCAGATCCATAGCCGGGGAGCTGTTTTTT; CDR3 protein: CASRSIAGELFF
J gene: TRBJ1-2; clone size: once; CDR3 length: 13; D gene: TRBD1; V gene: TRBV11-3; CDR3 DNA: TGTGCCAGCAGCAAGGGACAGGGACTTGGCTACACCTTC; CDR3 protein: CASSKGQGLGYTF
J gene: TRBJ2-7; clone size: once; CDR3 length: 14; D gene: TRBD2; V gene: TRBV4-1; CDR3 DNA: TGCGCCAGCAGCAGACTAGCGGGGAGCTACGAGCAGTACTTC; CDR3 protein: CASSRLAGSYEQYF
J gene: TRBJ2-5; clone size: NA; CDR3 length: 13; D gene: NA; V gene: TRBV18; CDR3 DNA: TGTGCCAGCTCACCAGGCCAGAAAGAGACCCAGTACTTC; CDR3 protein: CASSPGQKETQYF
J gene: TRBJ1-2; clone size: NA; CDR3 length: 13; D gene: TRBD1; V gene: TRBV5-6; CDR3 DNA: TGTGCCAGCAGCTTGGGAGGGGGCAGTGGCTACACCTTC; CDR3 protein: CASSLGGGSGYTF
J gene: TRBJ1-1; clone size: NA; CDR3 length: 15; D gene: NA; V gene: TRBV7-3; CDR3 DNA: TGTGCCAGCAGCTTCCAGGGAGCGGGGGCCACTGAAGCTTTCTTT; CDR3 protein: CASSFQGAGATEAFF
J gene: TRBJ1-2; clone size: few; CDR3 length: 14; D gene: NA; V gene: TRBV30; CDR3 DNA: TGTGCCTGGAGTGCAGAACGAACAGGGTATGGCTACACCTTC; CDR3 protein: CAWSAERTGYGYTF
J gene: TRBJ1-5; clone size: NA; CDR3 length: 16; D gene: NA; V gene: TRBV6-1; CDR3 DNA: TGTGCCAGCAGTGAAGTGGTTGGGGGGGCCGCTCAGCCCCAGCATTTT; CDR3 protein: CASSEVVGGAAQPQHF
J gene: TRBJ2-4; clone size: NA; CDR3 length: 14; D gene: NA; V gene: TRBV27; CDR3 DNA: TGTGCCAGCAGTCCCCGGGATCGGGCAACCATTCAGTACTTC; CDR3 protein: CASSPRDRATIQYF
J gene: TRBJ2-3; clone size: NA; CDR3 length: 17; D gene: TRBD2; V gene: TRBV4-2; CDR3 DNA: TGTGCCAGCAGCCAAGTAGGCCTGCGGGGGGAGTCAGATACGCAGTATTTT; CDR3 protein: CASSQVGLRGESDTQYF
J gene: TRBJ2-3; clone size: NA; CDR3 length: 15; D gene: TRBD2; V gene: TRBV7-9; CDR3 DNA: TGTGCCAGCAGCCGAGGACTAGCGGGAGAGGATACGCAGTATTTT; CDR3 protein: CASSRGLAGEDTQYF
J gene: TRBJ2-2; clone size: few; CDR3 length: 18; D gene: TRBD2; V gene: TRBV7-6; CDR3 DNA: TGTGCCAGCAGCTTAGTTCTGCGGGAGGGCCGTCGGACCGGGGAGCTGTTTTTT; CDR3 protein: CASSLVLREGRRTGELFF
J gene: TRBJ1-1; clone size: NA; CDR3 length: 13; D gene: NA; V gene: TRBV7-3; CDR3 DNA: TGTGCCAGCAGCACAAACAGGGACACTGAAGCTTTCTTT; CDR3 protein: CASSTNRDTEAFF
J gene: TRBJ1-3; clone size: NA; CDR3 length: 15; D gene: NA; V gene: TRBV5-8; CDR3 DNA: TGTGCCAGCAGCTTCAGGGTAACTGGGAGAAACACCATATATTTT; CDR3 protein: CASSFRVTGRNTIYF
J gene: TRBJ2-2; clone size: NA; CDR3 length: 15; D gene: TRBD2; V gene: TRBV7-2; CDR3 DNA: TGTGCCAGCAGCACCCAACTAGCGGGGGATAGGGAGCTGTTTTTT; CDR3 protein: CASSTQLAGDRELFF
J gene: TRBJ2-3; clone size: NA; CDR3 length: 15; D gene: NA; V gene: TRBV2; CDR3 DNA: TGTGCCAGCAGTAACAGGGCATGGGGCACAGATACGCAGTATTTT; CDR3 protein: CASSNRAWGTDTQYF
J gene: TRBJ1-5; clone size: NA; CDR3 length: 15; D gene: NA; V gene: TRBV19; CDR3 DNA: TGTGCCAGTAGTATAGATCTCGGGATGTGGCAGCCCCAGCATTTT; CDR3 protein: CASSIDLGMWQPQHF
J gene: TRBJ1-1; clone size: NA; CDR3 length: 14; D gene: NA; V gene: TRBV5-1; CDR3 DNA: TGCGCCAGCACCTGGGCGCCCAAGAACACTGAAGCTTTCTTT; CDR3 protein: CASTWAPKNTEAFF